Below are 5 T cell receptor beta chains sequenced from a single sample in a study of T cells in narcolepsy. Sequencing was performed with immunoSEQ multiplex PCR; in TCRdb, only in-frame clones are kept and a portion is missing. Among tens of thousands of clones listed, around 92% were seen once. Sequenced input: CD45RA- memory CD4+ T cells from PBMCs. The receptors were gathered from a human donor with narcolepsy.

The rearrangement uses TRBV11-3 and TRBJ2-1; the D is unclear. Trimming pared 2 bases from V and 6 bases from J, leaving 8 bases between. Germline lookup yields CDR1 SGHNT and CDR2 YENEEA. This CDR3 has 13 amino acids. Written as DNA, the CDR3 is TGTGCCAGCAGCTTAACGTTGGGCAATGAGCAGTTCTTC. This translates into CASSLTLGNEQFF.

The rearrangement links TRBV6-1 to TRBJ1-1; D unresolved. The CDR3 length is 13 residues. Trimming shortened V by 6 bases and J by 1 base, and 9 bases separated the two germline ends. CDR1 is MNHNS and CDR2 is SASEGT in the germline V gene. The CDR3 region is CASRLTWNTEAFF. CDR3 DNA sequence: TGTGCCAGCAGACTAACGTGGAACACTGAAGCTTTCTTT.

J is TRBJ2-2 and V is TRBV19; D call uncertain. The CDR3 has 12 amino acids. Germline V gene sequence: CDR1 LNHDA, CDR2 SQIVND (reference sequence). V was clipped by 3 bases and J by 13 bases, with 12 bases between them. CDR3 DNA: TGTGCCAGTAGTATTCGTCCAAGTCGGCTGTTTTTT. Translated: CASSIRPSRLFF.

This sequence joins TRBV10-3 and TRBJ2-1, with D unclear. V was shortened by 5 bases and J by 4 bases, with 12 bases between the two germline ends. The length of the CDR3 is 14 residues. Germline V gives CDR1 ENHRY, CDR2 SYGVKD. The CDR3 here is CAISLDRRYNEQFF. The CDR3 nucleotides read TGTGCCATCAGTTTGGACCGACGGTACAATGAGCAGTTCTTC.

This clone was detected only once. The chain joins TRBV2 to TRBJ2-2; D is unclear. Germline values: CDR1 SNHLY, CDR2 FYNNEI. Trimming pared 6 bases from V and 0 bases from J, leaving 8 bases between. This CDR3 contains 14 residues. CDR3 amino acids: CASRARANTGELFF. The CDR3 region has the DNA TGTGCCAGCAGGGCCCGTGCGAACACCGGGGAGCTGTTTTTT. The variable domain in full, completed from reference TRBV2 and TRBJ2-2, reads EPEVTQTPSHQVTQMGQEVILRCVPISNHLYFYWYRQILGQKVEFLVSFYNNEISEKSEIFDDQFSVERPDGSNFTLKIRSTKLEDSAMYFCASRARANTGELFFGEGSRLTVL.